One sample yielded the 30 T cell receptor beta chains listed below, sequenced in a study of shared clonotypes between healthy human individuals. The method was immunoSEQ multiplex PCR; TCRdb's version includes in-frame clones alone and lacks a portion of them. The table includes about 700,000 clones, around two thirds detected once. Sequencing was performed on memory CD4+ T cells sorted from blood. This sample's subset: CD45RA-negative fraction. The receptor set was obtained from a woman in her thirties in good health.

The rearrangement links TRBV28 to TRBJ1-5; TRBD1 aligns across 8 bases. Germline CDR1 and CDR2: MDHEN and SYDVKM. V was pared by 4 bases and J by 0 bases, with 17 bases of the junction left unmatched. CDR3 length: 20 residues. The chain's CDR3 is CASSSRSGGFFLYSNQPQHF. CDR3 DNA sequence: TGTGCCAGCAGTTCCCGATCAGGGGGCTTTTTCCTATATAGCAATCAGCCCCAGCATTTT.

This clone was seen once. A much bigger clone sits one base away, suggesting this may be a read error. The CDR3 sequence is CASSSYTGELFF. As DNA, the CDR3 is TGTGCCAGCAGCTCCTACACCGGGGAGCTGTTTTTT. The V and J genes are TRBV7-6 and TRBJ2-2; D unclear. V was shortened by 4 bases and J by 3 bases, with 3 bases between the two germline ends. The CDR3 loop spans 12 amino acids. Germline V gene data show CDR1 as SGHVS and CDR2 as FNYEAQ.

Many counts were recorded for this clone. This chain joins TRBV5-6 and TRBJ2-1, with 9 bases lining up with TRBD2. V was pared by 2 bases and J by 8 bases, with 11 bases of the junction left unmatched. Germline V gene sequence: CDR1 SGHDT, CDR2 YYEEEE. The CDR3 is 16 residues long. The CDR3 is CASSFISGSGVDEQFF. In nucleotides, the CDR3 is TGTGCCAGCAGCTTTATTAGCGGGAGCGGGGTGGATGAGCAGTTCTTC. The full variable domain, completed using reference TRBV5-6 and TRBJ2-1, is DAGVTQSPTHLIKTRGQQVTLRCSPKSGHDTVSWYQQALGQGPQFIFQYYEEEERQRGNFPDRFSGHQFPNYSSELNVNALLLGDSALYLCASSFISGSGVDEQFFGPGTRLTVL.

V and J are TRBV5-5 and TRBJ2-1; D not resolved. This CDR3 comprises 13 residues. The germline CDR1 and CDR2 sequences are SGHKS and YYEKEE (reference sequence). Trimming removed 4 bases at V and 7 bases at J, with 12 bases between. The CDR3 spells CASSPWVGNEQFF. CDR3 bases: TGTGCCAGCAGCCCCTGGGTAGGAAATGAGCAGTTCTTC.

The genes are TRBV30 and TRBJ2-5, with unresolved D. Matching the DNA end better, TRBJ2-7 makes the J call doubtful. The germline V gene encodes CDR1 GTSNPN and CDR2 SVGIG (reference sequence). The CDR3 loop spans 13 amino acids. DNA of the CDR3: TGTGCCTGGGGGTCTTCCCCGGCGAACGAGCAGTACTTC. It specifies CAWGSSPANEQYF.

The chain has TRBV29-1 and TRBJ2-1; D ambiguous. Germline assignment: CDR1 SQVTM and CDR2 ANQGSEA. The V end was cut by 4 bases, the J end by 10 bases, with 11 bases between. The CDR3 has 11 residues. DNA for the CDR3: TGCAGCGTTGTTCATCCCAGAGAGCAGTTCTTC. Translated: CSVVHPREQFF.

This rearrangement joins TRBV18 to TRBJ2-1; D is unclear. V lost 6 bases and J 0 bases, leaving 15 bases between the germline ends. This CDR3 has 16 amino acids. Germline V gene data show CDR1 as KGHSH and CDR2 as LQKENI. The CDR3 loop reads CASSGNSASSYNEQFF. The DNA of the CDR3 is TGTGCCAGCTCGGGCAACAGCGCAAGCTCCTACAATGAGCAGTTCTTC. Combining the CDR3 with reference TRBV18 and TRBJ2-1 gives the whole variable domain NAGVMQNPRHLVRRRGQEARLRCSPMKGHSHVYWYRQLPEEGLKFMVYLQKENIIDESGMPKERFSAEFPKEGPSILRIQQVVRGDSAAYFCASSGNSASSYNEQFFGPGTRLTVL.

J is TRBJ2-1 and V is TRBV10-3, with D unclear. Germline V gene data show CDR1 as ENHRY and CDR2 as SYGVKD. This CDR3 has 12 residues. The V and J ends lost 2 bases and 15 bases respectively, with 14 bases between them. CDR3 loop: CAISEEEGPPFF. CDR3 in DNA: TGTGCCATCAGTGAGGAAGAAGGACCCCCGTTCTTC.

This chain uses TRBV7-9 with TRBJ1-5; D remains unclear. The CDR3 consists of 13 residues. Germline values: CDR1 SEHNR, CDR2 FQNEAQ (reference sequence). V lost 5 bases to trimming and J lost 6 bases, with 11 bases between them. The CDR3 DNA follows: TGTGCCAGCAGCCCGAGCGAGGTTCAGCCCCAGCATTTT. It specifies CASSPSEVQPQHF.

The rearrangement joins TRBV5-5 to TRBJ1-2, with D unclear. This CDR3 comprises 13 residues. Germline V gene lookup returns CDR1 SGHKS and CDR2 YYEKEE (reference sequence). V lost 6 bases and J lost 0, with 9 bases in between. CDR3 loop: CASTQTANYGYTF. The DNA for the CDR3 is TGTGCCAGCACCCAGACCGCTAACTATGGCTACACCTTC.

The genes are TRBV28 and TRBJ1-2; no firm D call. Germline V lookup: CDR1 MDHEN, CDR2 SYDVKM. The CDR3 totals 16 residues. V was cut by 6 bases and J by 0 bases, with 17 bases left in between. The CDR3, as DNA: TGTGCCAGCAGCCGTACGGTGGGATTTACTAACTATGGCTACACCTTC. Translating gives CASSRTVGFTNYGYTF.

The chain is built from TRBV6-5 and TRBJ2-3; D not resolved. The germline V gene has CDR1 MNHEY and CDR2 SVGAGI. Trimming took 2 bases from V and 0 from J, leaving 6 bases between them. The CDR3 spans 14 residues. The CDR3 DNA sequence: TGTGCCAGCAGTTACGGCGGTAGCACAGATACGCAGTATTTT. Protein product: CASSYGGSTDTQYF.

The chain employs TRBV28 and TRBJ2-3; the match to TRBD2 covers 9 bases. The CDR3 has 21 residues. Germline trimming cut 7 bases from V and 3 bases from J; bases unmatched to any gene: 26. Germline CDR1 and CDR2: MDHEN and SYDVKM. CDR3 DNA sequence: TGTGCCAGCACCACTCTCAGGGCGACTCGCGGGAGGGTCCTTCGGACAGATACGCAGTATTTT. Amino acids: CASTTLRATRGRVLRTDTQYF.

V and J are TRBV4-1 and TRBJ2-3, with a tentative D call TRBD2 (6 bases). Germline V gives CDR1 MGHRA, CDR2 YSYEKL. Trimming left V 4 bases short and J 6 bases short, with 35 bases between. The CDR3 is 21 amino acids. The CDR3 is CASSPAPGLAPPTTPGDTQYF. The CDR3 bases are TGCGCCAGCAGCCCGGCCCCGGGACTGGCACCACCCACAACTCCCGGGGATACGCAGTATTTT.

The V gene is TRBV18, the J gene TRBJ1-5, with a weak D call TRBD1 (6 bases). Trimming pared 8 bases from V and 3 bases from J, leaving 14 bases between. The germline CDR1 and CDR2 sequences are KGHSH and LQKENI. The length of the CDR3 is 14 residues. The CDR3 sequence: CASRQQGNNQPQHF. CDR3 bases: TGTGCCAGCCGACAACAGGGCAACAATCAGCCCCAGCATTTT.

The table lists this clone with a few counts. V usage is TRBV5-4 and J usage is TRBJ1-2; a weak D match, TRBD1 (5 bases). The CDR3 is 14 residues long. Germline CDR1 SGHNT, CDR2 YYREEE (reference sequence). The germline V and J ends were trimmed by 1 base and 8 bases, with 15 bases remaining between them. The CDR3 reads CASSLQGPSGGYTF. CDR3 coding DNA: TGTGCCAGCAGCTTGCAGGGTCCTTCGGGGGGCTACACCTTC.

The CDR3 nucleotides read TGTGCCAGTGGATTCCGGGACCAAGCCTACGAGCAGTACTTC. Encoded protein: CASGFRDQAYEQYF. The rearrangement uses TRBV19 and TRBJ2-7; TRBD1 or TRBD2 may be the D gene (5 bases each). The length of the CDR3 is 14 residues. The germline CDR1 and CDR2 sequences are LNHDA and SQIVND (reference sequence). The V and J ends lost 8 bases and 2 bases respectively, with 16 bases between them.

The chain combines TRBV7-8 with TRBJ2-2; possibly TRBD1 for D (6 bases). The CDR3 has 14 residues. Deletions cut 6 bases from V and 4 bases from J, with 12 bases between. Germline V gives CDR1 SGHVS, CDR2 FQNEAQ. Here the CDR3 reads CASREDRSTGELFF. Here the CDR3 DNA reads TGTGCCAGCAGGGAAGACAGGTCCACCGGGGAGCTGTTTTTT.

This clone showed up just once. V is TRBV11-2 and J is TRBJ2-3, with 9 positions matching TRBD1. The germline gives CDR1 SGHAT, CDR2 FQNNGV. Unmatched junction bases numbered 6, after V lost 1 base and J lost 4 bases. This CDR3 comprises 16 residues. In nucleotides, the CDR3 is TGTGCCAGCAGCTTAGTGGCCGGACAGGGGCCAGATACGCAGTATTTT. Its protein is CASSLVAGQGPDTQYF. The full variable domain, in which reference TRBV11-2 and TRBJ2-3 provide the parts outside the CDR3, is EAGVAQSPRYKIIEKRQSVAFWCNPISGHATLYWYQQILGQGPKLLIQFQNNGVVDDSQLPKDRFSAERLKGVDSTLKIQPAKLEDSAVYLCASSLVAGQGPDTQYFGPGTRLTVL.

This clone has a single count. The rearrangement joins TRBV4-1 to TRBJ2-1; 15 bases align to TRBD2. Germline loops: CDR1 MGHRA, CDR2 YSYEKL. The trim removed 5 bases at V and 6 bases at J, leaving 8 bases unmatched. This CDR3 contains 17 residues. The CDR3 reads CASSSRTSGRALNEQFF. The CDR3, as DNA: TGCGCCAGCAGCTCCCGGACTAGCGGGAGGGCCCTCAATGAGCAGTTCTTC.

The chain is built from TRBV29-1 and TRBJ1-4, with D tentatively TRBD1 (5 bases). Germline CDR1 SQVTM, CDR2 ANQGSEA. Trimming stripped 7 bases from V and 8 bases from J, with 17 bases between. This CDR3 region has 13 residues. CDR3 sequence: CSARPTGVEKLFF. CDR3 nucleotide sequence: TGCAGCGCTCGCCCCACGGGGGTCGAAAAACTGTTTTTT.

The sample holds a few counts of this clone. The chain recombines TRBV5-5 with TRBJ2-6; possibly TRBD2 for D (6 bases). This CDR3 contains 20 residues. V was cut by 1 base and J by 0 bases, with 20 bases left in between. The germline V gene has CDR1 SGHKS and CDR2 YYEKEE (reference sequence). The CDR3 DNA follows: TGTGCCAGCAGCTTGCTAGGTATGGGCGGGGCTAGCTCTGGGGCCAACGTCCTGACTTTC. This translates into CASSLLGMGGASSGANVLTF.

V usage is TRBV7-2 and J usage is TRBJ2-7; no reliable D call. Germline CDR1 SGHTA, CDR2 FQGNSA. The CDR3 contains 14 residues. V lost 0 bases and J lost 4, with 10 bases in between. Written as DNA, the CDR3 is TGTGCCAGCAGCTTAGCGCTCGAGACGTACGAGCAGTACTTC. Translation: CASSLALETYEQYF.

The chain has TRBV11-2 and TRBJ2-7, with 7 bases identical to TRBD2. CDR1 and CDR2 from the germline V gene are SGHAT and FQNNGV. V shed 2 bases and J 2 bases; nucleotides not matched to a gene: 12. The CDR3 totals 17 residues. The CDR3 DNA is TGTGCCAGCAGCTTATCTGGGTTTCGCGCGGGAGCCTACGAGCAGTACTTC. As protein: CASSLSGFRAGAYEQYF. Full variable domain (outside the CDR3, taken from reference TRBV11-2 and TRBJ2-7): EAGVAQSPRYKIIEKRQSVAFWCNPISGHATLYWYQQILGQGPKLLIQFQNNGVVDDSQLPKDRFSAERLKGVDSTLKIQPAKLEDSAVYLCASSLSGFRAGAYEQYFGPGTRLTVT.

The chain uses TRBV19 and TRBJ2-3; either TRBD1 or TRBD2 may supply D (5 bases each). The germline CDR1 and CDR2 sequences are LNHDA and SQIVND (reference sequence). The CDR3 runs 15 residues. V was trimmed by 2 bases and J by 2 bases, leaving 11 bases between them. The CDR3 DNA reads TGTGCCAGTAGTATAAGAGGGGCGGACACAGATACGCAGTATTTT. This translates into CASSIRGADTDTQYF.

This clone was counted a single time. This chain links TRBV2 with TRBJ1-4; 7 nucleotides agree with TRBD1. Germline-derived CDR1 and CDR2 are SNHLY and FYNNEI. This CDR3 spans 14 amino acids. The V and J ends lost 6 bases and 7 bases, in that order; junction bases with no gene match: 8. This chain's CDR3 is CASRGGAAVEKLFF. The CDR3 DNA follows: TGTGCCAGCAGAGGGGGCGCCGCGGTTGAAAAACTGTTTTTT.

The V and J genes are TRBV6-5 and TRBJ1-2; D perhaps matches TRBD1 (6 bases). Germline CDR1 reads MNHEY; CDR2 reads SVGAGI. This CDR3 is 13 amino acids long. Trimming stripped 6 bases from V and 4 bases from J, with 12 bases between. CDR3 in DNA: TGTGCCAGCAGCAGTACAGGGCCCTATGGCTACACCTTC. Protein: CASSSTGPYGYTF.

The V gene is TRBV15, the J gene TRBJ1-1; TRBD1 is a possible D gene (6 bases). The V and J ends lost 6 bases and 0 bases respectively, with 14 bases between them. Germline CDR1 LNHNV, CDR2 YYDKDF (reference sequence). The length of the CDR3 is 15 residues. CDR3 DNA: TGTGCCACCAGTCCGTGGGACACCTTGAACACTGAAGCTTTCTTT. Its translation is CATSPWDTLNTEAFF.

The chain joins TRBV27 to TRBJ2-1, with 9 bases matching TRBD2. After removal of 2 bases from V and 7 bases from J, the junction contained 12 bases not matched to a gene. Germline CDR1 and CDR2: MNHEY and SMNVEV (reference sequence). This CDR3 is 17 amino acids long. The CDR3 region is CASSLRPSGTSFNEQFF. The CDR3 DNA follows: TGTGCCAGCAGTTTACGCCCCTCCGGGACTAGCTTTAATGAGCAGTTCTTC.

V usage is TRBV6-5 and J usage is TRBJ1-1; D is undetermined. The germline gives CDR1 MNHEY, CDR2 SVGAGI. The CDR3 is made up of 14 amino acids. The V and J ends lost 10 bases and 1 base respectively, with 16 bases between them. This chain's CDR3 is CATLRERWNTEAFF. As DNA, the CDR3 is TGTGCCACCTTGAGGGAAAGGTGGAACACTGAAGCTTTCTTT.